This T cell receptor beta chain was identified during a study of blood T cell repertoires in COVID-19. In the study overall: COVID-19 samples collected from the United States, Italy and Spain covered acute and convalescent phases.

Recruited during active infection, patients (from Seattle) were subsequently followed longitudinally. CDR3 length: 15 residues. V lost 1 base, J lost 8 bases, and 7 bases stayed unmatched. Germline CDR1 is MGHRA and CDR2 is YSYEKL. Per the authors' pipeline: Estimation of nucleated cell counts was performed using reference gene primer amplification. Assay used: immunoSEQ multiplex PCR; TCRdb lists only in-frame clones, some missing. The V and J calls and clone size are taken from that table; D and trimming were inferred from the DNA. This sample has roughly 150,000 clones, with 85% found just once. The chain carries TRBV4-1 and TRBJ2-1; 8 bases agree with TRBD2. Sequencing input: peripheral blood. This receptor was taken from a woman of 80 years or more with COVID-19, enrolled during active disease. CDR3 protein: CASSQGRGDLYEQFF. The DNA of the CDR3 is TGCGCCAGCAGCCAAGGGCGGGGGGATTTGTATGAGCAGTTCTTC.